The 23 T cell receptor beta chains given below trace back to one sample, sequenced in a study of cytomegalovirus exposure and HLA in healthy donors. Primers for the PCR totalled 60 Vbeta and 13 Jbeta. Method: immunoSEQ multiplex PCR; TCRdb's copy keeps in-frame clones and lacks some. The sample has about 200,000 clones, 70% to 80% seen once. What was sequenced was PBMCs. These receptors were collected from a woman in her 30s in good health and CMV-seronegative.

This sequence joins TRBV19 and TRBJ1-2; the D gene is possibly TRBD1 (6 bases). V lost 10 bases to trimming and J lost 0 bases, with 21 bases between them. The CDR3 totals 16 residues. Germline CDR1 and CDR2: LNHDA and SQIVND (reference sequence). The CDR3 region is CATATSRTASNYGYTF. The CDR3 coding sequence is TGTGCCACCGCTACTTCGAGGACAGCTTCTAACTATGGCTACACCTTC.

The chain couples TRBV4-2 to TRBJ2-1; 12 bases fit TRBD2. Germline-derived CDR1 and CDR2 are LGHNA and YNFKEQ. J gave up 9 bases and V 0 bases, and 6 bases lay outside the gene matches. The CDR3 is 16 residues long. The CDR3 DNA reads as TGTGCCAGCAGCCAAGATCGCCTAGCGGGAGGGGGTGAGCAGTTCTTC. This gives the protein CASSQDRLAGGGEQFF.

The gene calls are TRBV27 and TRBJ2-7; tentative D call: TRBD1 (5 bases). Germline CDR1 is MNHEY and CDR2 is SMNVEV (reference sequence). The CDR3 sequence is 14 residues long. V gave up 8 bases and J gave up 2 bases, with 16 bases separating them. CDR3 protein: CASFQAGWPYEQYF. CDR3 bases: TGTGCCAGCTTTCAGGCAGGGTGGCCCTACGAGCAGTACTTC.

This chain joins TRBV30 and TRBJ2-5, with TRBD2 matching over 10 bases. The V and J ends lost 6 bases and 2 bases, in that order; junction bases with no gene match: 6. CDR1 is GTSNPN, CDR2 SVGIG, per germline (reference sequence). The CDR3 runs 14 residues. The CDR3 bases are TGTGCCTGCTCTAGCGGGGGCAAGCAAGAGACCCAGTACTTC. This sequence encodes CACSSGGKQETQYF.

CDR3 nucleotides: TGCAGCGGGCTCAGGGGTTCTGGAAACACCATATATTTT. Translating it yields CSGLRGSGNTIYF. This chain connects TRBV29-1 to TRBJ1-3, with D possibly being TRBD1 (6 bases). The CDR3 is made up of 13 amino acids. V gave up 7 bases and J gave up 1 base, with 11 bases separating them. From germline, CDR1 is SQVTM and CDR2 ANQGSEA.

The chain couples TRBV5-1 to TRBJ2-3; 11 nucleotides line up with TRBD2. Germline V gene sequence: CDR1 SGHRS, CDR2 YFSETQ. The J segment lost 8 bases and the V segment lost 7 bases, leaving 9 bases of the junction unmatched. The CDR3 is made up of 14 amino acids. CDR3 residues: CASRYSGGAGTQYF. CDR3 bases: TGCGCCAGCCGGTATAGCGGGGGGGCCGGTACGCAGTATTTT.

A few counts support this clone. The rearrangement links TRBV2 to TRBJ1-4; 9 positions agree with TRBD1. The CDR3 is 14 residues long. CDR1 SNHLY and CDR2 FYNNEI come from the germline V gene. Trimming removed 6 bases from V and 7 bases from J; junction bases left unmatched: 6. The CDR3 spells CASRPGQGGEKLFF. DNA of the CDR3: TGTGCCAGCAGACCGGGACAGGGTGGTGAAAAACTGTTTTTT.

V and J are TRBV29-1 and TRBJ1-1; TRBD1 matches 9 bases. Germline-derived CDR1 and CDR2 are SQVTM and ANQGSEA. J was trimmed by 8 bases and V by 3 bases; bases with no gene match: 13. This CDR3 is built from 15 residues. CDR3 coding DNA: TGCAGCGTTGATCGCTTTGGGGACAGGGAGGCCGAAGCTTTCTTT. It specifies CSVDRFGDREAEAFF.

The sample holds a few counts of this clone. This rearrangement joins TRBV19 to TRBJ2-5; D perhaps matches TRBD1 (6 bases). CDR1 LNHDA and CDR2 SQIVND come from the germline V gene (reference sequence). V shed 3 bases and J shed 1 base, with 9 bases lying between them. The CDR3 length is 14 residues. CDR3 DNA: TGTGCCAGTAGTATGTTAGGGGGCCAAGAGACCCAGTACTTC. It is translated as CASSMLGGQETQYF.

The V call is TRBV19, the J call TRBJ2-1, with D perhaps TRBD2 (6 bases). The germline V gene has CDR1 LNHDA and CDR2 SQIVND (reference sequence). V lost 6 bases and J lost 7, with 13 bases in between. The CDR3 has 13 amino acids. DNA for the CDR3: TGTGCCAGTAGGTCGAGCGGAGGGAATGAGCAGTTCTTC. Its translation is CASRSSGGNEQFF.

This chain connects TRBV5-1 to TRBJ2-7; 10 bases align to TRBD2. The CDR3 is 15 residues long. Germline lookup yields CDR1 SGHRS and CDR2 YFSETQ. V shed 0 bases and J 3 bases; nucleotides not matched to a gene: 3. CDR3 residues: CASSLGTSGDYEQYF. The CDR3 DNA reads as TGCGCCAGCAGCTTGGGGACTAGCGGCGACTACGAGCAGTACTTC.

Regarding this clone: The junction departs from germline at one end; a sequencing error may be responsible. The same CDR3 is also encoded by other DNA sequences in this sample. The chain has TRBV2 and TRBJ1-2; D gene ambiguous. The germline V gene has CDR1 SNHLY and CDR2 FYNNEI. The CDR3 is 15 amino acids. This chain's CDR3 is CASTSRRVFDYGYTF. As DNA, the CDR3 is TGTGCCAGCACCTCACGCCGGGTTTTCGACTACGGCTACACCTTC.

This clone occurred once. CDR3 protein: CASQRGGSKDTQYF. CDR3 DNA: TGTGCCAGTCAGCGTGGCGGGAGTAAAGATACGCAGTATTTT. The chain uses TRBV27 and TRBJ2-3; 7 nucleotides match TRBD2. The germline CDR1 and CDR2 sequences are MNHEY and SMNVEV (reference sequence). With V trimmed by 9 bases and J by 5 bases, 11 bases remained unmatched. The CDR3 runs to 14 residues.

The chain employs TRBV5-6 and TRBJ2-1, with 9 bases matching TRBD1. The CDR3 has 16 amino acids. Germline V lookup: CDR1 SGHDT, CDR2 YYEEEE. V shed 7 bases and J 2 bases; nucleotides not matched to a gene: 10. CDR3 sequence reads: CASLKDRGGTYNEQFF. The CDR3 nucleotides read TGTGCCAGCCTCAAAGACAGGGGGGGTACCTACAATGAGCAGTTCTTC.

CDR3: CASSRTGVLGWQFF. The CDR3 region has the DNA TGTGCCAGCAGTAGGACAGGGGTTTTAGGTTGGCAGTTCTTC. The chain joins TRBV9 to TRBJ2-1; TRBD1 agrees at 9 bases. Germline V gene data show CDR1 as SGDLS and CDR2 as YYNGEE. The CDR3 length is 14 residues. V lost 5 bases and J lost 12; bases outside the gene matches: 12.

The chain combines TRBV5-1 with TRBJ1-4, with a tentative D call TRBD1 (6 bases). Germline V gives CDR1 SGHRS, CDR2 YFSETQ. The length of the CDR3 is 14 residues. Trimming took 3 bases from V and 3 from J, leaving 9 bases between them. In DNA form, the CDR3 reads TGCGCCAGCAGCTGGACAGCACCTAATGAAAAACTGTTTTTT. As protein: CASSWTAPNEKLFF.

V and J are TRBV18 and TRBJ2-7, with TRBD2 matching 9 bases. There are 16 residues in the CDR3. The trim removed 1 base at V and 1 base at J, leaving 5 bases unmatched. CDR1 is KGHSH, CDR2 LQKENI, per germline. The CDR3 DNA is TGTGCCAGCTCACCACTAGCGGGAGATCAATCCTACGAGCAGTACTTC. Protein product: CASSPLAGDQSYEQYF.

The genes are TRBV5-1 and TRBJ2-7, with D uncertain. Germline V gene lookup returns CDR1 SGHRS and CDR2 YFSETQ. V lost 0 bases and J lost 5, with 9 bases in between. The CDR3 is made up of 13 amino acids. CDR3 sequence (DNA): TGCGCCAGCAGCTTGGCCGTTGAGAACGAGCAGTACTTC. This codes for CASSLAVENEQYF. The complete variable domain, with remaining parts taken from reference TRBV5-1 and TRBJ2-7, reads KAGVTQTPRYLIKTRGQQVTLSCSPISGHRSVSWYQQTPGQGLQFLFEYFSETQRNKGNFPGRFSGRQFSNSRSEMNVSTLELGDSALYLCASSLAVENEQYFGPGTRLTVT.

The chain is built from TRBV5-4 and TRBJ1-1; D may be TRBD1 (6 bases). Trimming left V 3 bases short and J 4 bases short, with 16 bases between. There are 15 residues in the CDR3. Germline V gene data show CDR1 as SGHNT and CDR2 as YYREEE (reference sequence). The CDR3: CASSSSLGGGTEAFF. Written as DNA, the CDR3 is TGTGCCAGCAGCTCCAGTCTAGGGGGGGGCACTGAAGCTTTCTTT.

This rearrangement joins TRBV2 to TRBJ1-2, with 10 bases matching TRBD1. J gave up 4 bases and V 7 bases, and 12 bases lay outside the gene matches. This CDR3 spans 16 amino acids. The germline CDR1 and CDR2 sequences are SNHLY and FYNNEI. CDR3 residues: CASNRDRGRWGYGYTF. The CDR3 DNA follows: TGTGCCAGCAACCGGGACAGGGGAAGGTGGGGCTATGGCTACACCTTC.

This clone was observed a handful of times. The chain combines TRBV2 with TRBJ2-1; a weak D match, TRBD1 (5 bases). Trimming took off 7 bases at V and 3 bases at J, with 16 bases between the two ends. Germline V gene lookup returns CDR1 SNHLY and CDR2 FYNNEI. The CDR3 totals 15 residues. CDR3 loop: CASNPRTSYYNEQFF. CDR3 sequence (DNA): TGTGCCAGCAACCCGAGGACATCCTACTACAATGAGCAGTTCTTC.

The chain carries TRBV2 and TRBJ2-7; D is perhaps TRBD1 (5 bases). CDR1 is SNHLY, CDR2 FYNNEI, per germline. Deletions cut 10 bases from V and 1 base from J, with 14 bases between. This CDR3 contains 13 residues. DNA for the CDR3: TGTGCCACCAAAGGGCAGGGTTCCTACGAGCAGTACTTC. Translated, it gives CATKGQGSYEQYF.

The gene calls are TRBV6-5 and TRBJ1-3; D is ambiguous. V lost 6 bases, J lost 0 bases, and 12 bases lay in between. From germline, CDR1 is MNHEY and CDR2 SVGAGI. The CDR3 length is 15 residues. CDR3 in DNA: TGTGCCAGCAGCCCACACGTCAGCTCTGGAAACACCATATATTTT. Translating gives CASSPHVSSGNTIYF.